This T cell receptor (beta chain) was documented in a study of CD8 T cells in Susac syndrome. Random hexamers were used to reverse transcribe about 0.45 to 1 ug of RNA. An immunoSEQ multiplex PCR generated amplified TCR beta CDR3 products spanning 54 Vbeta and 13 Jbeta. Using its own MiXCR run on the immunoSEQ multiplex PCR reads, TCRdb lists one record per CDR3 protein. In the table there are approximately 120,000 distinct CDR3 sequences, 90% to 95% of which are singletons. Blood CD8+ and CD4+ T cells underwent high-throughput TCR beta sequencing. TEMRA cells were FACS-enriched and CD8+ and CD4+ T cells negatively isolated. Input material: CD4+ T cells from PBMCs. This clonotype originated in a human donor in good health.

This chain's CDR3 is CASSPSGSSYNEQFF. CDR3 in DNA: TGTGCCAGCAGCCCTAGCGGGAGCTCCTACAATGAGCAGTTCTTC. J is TRBJ2-1 and V is TRBV7-6; 10 positions agree with TRBD2. The V gene end was trimmed by 5 bases and the J gene end by 0 bases; junction bases not matched to a gene: 1. Looked up from germline, CDR1 is SGHVS and CDR2 is FNYEAQ. The CDR3 has 15 amino acids. Supplemented by reference TRBV7-6 and TRBJ2-1, the full variable domain reads GAGVSQSPRYKVTKRGQDVALRCDPISGHVSLYWYRQALGQGPEFLTYFNYEAQQDKSGLPNDRFSAERPEGSISTLTIQRTEQRDSAMYRCASSPSGSSYNEQFFGPGTRLTVL.